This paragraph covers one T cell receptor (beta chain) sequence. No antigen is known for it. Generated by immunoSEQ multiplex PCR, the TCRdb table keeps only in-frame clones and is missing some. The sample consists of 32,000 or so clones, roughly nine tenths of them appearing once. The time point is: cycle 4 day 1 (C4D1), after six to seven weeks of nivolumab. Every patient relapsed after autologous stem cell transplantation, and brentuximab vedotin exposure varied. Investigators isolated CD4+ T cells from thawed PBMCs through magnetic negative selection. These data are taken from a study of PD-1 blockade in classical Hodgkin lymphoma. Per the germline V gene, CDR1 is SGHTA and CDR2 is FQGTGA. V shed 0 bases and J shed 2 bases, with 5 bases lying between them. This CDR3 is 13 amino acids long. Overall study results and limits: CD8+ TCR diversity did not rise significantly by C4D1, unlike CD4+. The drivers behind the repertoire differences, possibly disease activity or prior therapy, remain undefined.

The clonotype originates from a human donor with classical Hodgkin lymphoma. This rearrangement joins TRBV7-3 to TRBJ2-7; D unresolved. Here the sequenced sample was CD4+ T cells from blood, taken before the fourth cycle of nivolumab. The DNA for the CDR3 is TGTGCCAGCAGCTTAACGTCCACCTACGAGCAGTACTTC. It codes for CASSLTSTYEQYF.